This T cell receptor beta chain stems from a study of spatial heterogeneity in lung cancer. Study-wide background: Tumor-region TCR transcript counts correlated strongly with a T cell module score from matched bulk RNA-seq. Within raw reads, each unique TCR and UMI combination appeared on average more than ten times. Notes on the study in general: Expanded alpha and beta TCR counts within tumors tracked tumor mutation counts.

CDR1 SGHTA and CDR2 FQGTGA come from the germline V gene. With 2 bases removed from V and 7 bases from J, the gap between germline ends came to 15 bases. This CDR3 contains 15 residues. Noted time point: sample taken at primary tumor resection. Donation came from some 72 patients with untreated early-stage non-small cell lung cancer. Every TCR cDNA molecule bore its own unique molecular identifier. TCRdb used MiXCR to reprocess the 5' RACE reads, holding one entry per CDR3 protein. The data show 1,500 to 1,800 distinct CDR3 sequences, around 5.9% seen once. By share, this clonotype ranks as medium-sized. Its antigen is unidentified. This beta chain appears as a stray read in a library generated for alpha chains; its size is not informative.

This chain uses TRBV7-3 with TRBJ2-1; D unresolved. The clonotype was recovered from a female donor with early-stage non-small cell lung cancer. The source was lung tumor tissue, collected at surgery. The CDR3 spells CASSLHDDPMNEQFF. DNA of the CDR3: TGTGCCAGCAGCTTACACGACGATCCGATGAATGAGCAGTTCTTC.